One and the same sample provided the 4 T cell receptor beta chains below, sequenced in a study of blood T cell repertoires in COVID-19. Assay used: immunoSEQ multiplex PCR; TCRdb lists only in-frame clones, some missing. This table has tens of thousands of clones, around 90% appearing once. Specimen: peripheral blood. The receptors were sampled from a human donor with active COVID-19. The donor label of this sample is uncertain.

The genes are TRBV28 and TRBJ1-6, with 7 bases fitting TRBD1. J lost 10 bases, V lost 6 bases, and 12 bases had no gene match. CDR1 and CDR2 from the germline V gene are MDHEN and SYDVKM. This CDR3 has 15 amino acids. The CDR3 is CASSPSGQKNSPLHF. In DNA form, the CDR3 reads TGTGCCAGCAGCCCCTCGGGACAGAAGAACTCACCCCTCCACTTT.

This rearrangement joins TRBV19 to TRBJ1-3; 7 bases line up with TRBD1. The germline V gene has CDR1 LNHDA and CDR2 SQIVND (reference sequence). V shed 10 bases, J shed 3 bases, and the junction held 9 bases outside the gene matches. This CDR3 is built from 14 residues. As DNA, the CDR3 is TGTGCCACTGTCGACAGGGTCTTTGGAAACACCATATATTTT. Translating gives CATVDRVFGNTIYF.

The chain is built from TRBV13 and TRBJ2-7; tentatively, D is TRBD2 (6 bases). With 2 bases removed from V and 2 bases from J, the gap between germline ends came to 19 bases. From germline, CDR1 is PRHDT and CDR2 FYEKMQ (reference sequence). CDR3 length: 17 residues. CDR3 region: CASSLRGGAGLAYEQYF. The CDR3 coding sequence is TGTGCCAGCAGCTTACGAGGCGGGGCAGGGTTGGCCTACGAGCAGTACTTC.

The rearrangement uses TRBV11-2 and TRBJ2-1; the D is unclear. V dropped 1 base and J dropped 7 bases, with 11 bases sitting between them. Germline CDR1 SGHAT, CDR2 FQNNGV. This CDR3 is 14 amino acids long. CDR3 amino acids: CASSLAPPVNEQFF. CDR3 coding DNA: TGTGCCAGCAGCTTAGCCCCACCGGTGAATGAGCAGTTCTTC.